The 7 T cell receptor beta chains given below trace back to one sample, sequenced in a study of T cells after yellow fever vaccination. Each CDR3 protein gets one entry after TCRdb re-called the 5' RACE reads with MiXCR. The sample consists of around 320,000 distinct CDR3 sequences, around 10% of them appearing once. The sample consisted of CD4+ T cells sorted from PBMCs, taken 45 days after the yellow fever booster vaccination. The receptors come from a man younger than 30 who received the YFV17D yellow fever vaccine.

This clonotype was counted many times. This chain links TRBV7-8 with TRBJ2-7, with TRBD1 matching 7 bases. Germline-derived CDR1 and CDR2 are SGHVS and FQNEAQ. This CDR3 is built from 15 residues. J was trimmed by 2 bases and V by 5 bases; bases with no gene match: 9. The CDR3 DNA is TGTGCCAGCAGCCCCCCCCACAGGGGCACCTACGAGCAGTACGTC. This encodes CASSPPHRGTYEQYV.

This clonotype was observed many times. V gene TRBV4-1 combines with J gene TRBJ2-1; no firm D call. This CDR3 is built from 14 residues. Per germline, CDR1 MGHRA and CDR2 YSYEKL. V lost 4 bases and J lost 4, with 11 bases in between. CDR3 amino acids: CASSRVGGYNEQFF. CDR3 nucleotides: TGCGCCAGCAGCCGCGTCGGCGGTTACAATGAGCAGTTCTTC.

J is TRBJ2-7 and V is TRBV9; TRBD1 aligns across 9 bases. The germline CDR1 and CDR2 sequences are SGDLS and YYNGEE. Germline trimming cut 0 bases from V and 4 bases from J; bases unmatched to any gene: 5. The CDR3 extends over 15 amino acids. The CDR3 sequence is CASSVAVQGAYEQYF. The CDR3 coding sequence is TGTGCCAGCAGCGTAGCAGTACAGGGGGCATACGAGCAGTACTTC.

This CDR3 is CASSPSSSLEGEKLFF. DNA for the CDR3: TGTGCCAGCTCACCATCGTCATCACTGGAGGGGGAAAAACTGTTTTTT. This rearrangement joins TRBV18 to TRBJ1-4; D is perhaps TRBD1 (5 bases). The germline V and J ends were trimmed by 2 bases and 8 bases, with 18 bases remaining between them. This CDR3 is 16 amino acids long. From germline, CDR1 is KGHSH and CDR2 LQKENI.

The CDR3 coding sequence is TGCAGTGCTGGGGACAGGGGGCGTCTCGAGCAGTACTTC. Its protein product is CSAGDRGRLEQYF. The chain has TRBV20-1 and TRBJ2-7; 12 bases agree with TRBD1. The CDR3 is made up of 13 amino acids. Germline loops: CDR1 DFQATT, CDR2 SNEGSKA (reference sequence). V shed 5 bases, J shed 6 bases, and the junction held 5 bases outside the gene matches.

This clonotype was picked up many times. The V and J genes are TRBV4-3 and TRBJ2-5, with D possibly being TRBD1 (5 bases). The V gene's germline CDR1 is LGHNA and CDR2 YSLEER. This CDR3 region has 16 residues. The V gene lost 0 bases and the J gene lost 1 base, with 12 bases spanning the gap. The CDR3 DNA follows: TGCGCCAGCAGCCAAGATGTCGGCCAGGGCCAAGAGACCCAGTACTTC. It codes for CASSQDVGQGQETQYF.

The rearrangement joins TRBV20-1 to TRBJ1-1; no clear D gene. Germline assignment: CDR1 DFQATT and CDR2 SNEGSKA (reference sequence). The V end was cut by 3 bases, the J end by 1 base, with 12 bases between. This CDR3 contains 14 residues. The CDR3 nucleotides are TGCAGTGCTAGGGACTACCTTTCGAACACTGAAGCTTTCTTT. This encodes CSARDYLSNTEAFF.